The T cell receptor beta chain under discussion was sequenced for a study of blood T cell repertoires in COVID-19. Study-level background: Researchers got acute and convalescent COVID-19 samples from the United States, Italy and Spain.

In the original processing: Reference gene primer amplification gave estimated nucleated cell counts. Using immunoSEQ multiplex PCR, the repertoire was profiled, and TCRdb retains in-frame clones only, with some absent. V and J calls plus clone size are reproduced from that table; the DNA served to infer D and trimming. The sample shows around 78,000 clones, less than 95% of them seen only once. This CDR3 comprises 16 residues. J gave up 3 bases and V 6 bases, and 12 bases lay outside the gene matches. CDR1 is MNHEY and CDR2 is SVGEGT in the germline V gene. The J gene is TRBJ2-5, the V gene TRBV6-2 or TRBV6-3; TRBD2 agrees at 8 bases. The source is a woman aged 50 to 65 in a cohort sampled during active COVID-19. The sequenced sample was peripheral blood. In DNA form, the CDR3 reads TGTGCCAGCAGCTTCCTAAAACTAGCGGCAAAAGAGACCCAGTACTTC. It is translated as CASSFLKLAAKETQYF.